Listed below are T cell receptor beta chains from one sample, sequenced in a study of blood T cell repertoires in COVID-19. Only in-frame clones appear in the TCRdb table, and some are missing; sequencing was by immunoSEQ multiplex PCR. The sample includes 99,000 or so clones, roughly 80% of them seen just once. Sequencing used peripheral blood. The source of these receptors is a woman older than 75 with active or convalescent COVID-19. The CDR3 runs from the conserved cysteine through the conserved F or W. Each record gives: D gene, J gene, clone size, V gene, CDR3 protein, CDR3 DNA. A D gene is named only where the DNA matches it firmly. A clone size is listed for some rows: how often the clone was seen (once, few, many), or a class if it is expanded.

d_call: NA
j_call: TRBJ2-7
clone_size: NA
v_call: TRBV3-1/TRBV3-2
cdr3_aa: CASSRGLLYEQYF
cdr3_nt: TGTGCCAGCAGCCGGGGACTCCTCTACGAGCAGTACTTC

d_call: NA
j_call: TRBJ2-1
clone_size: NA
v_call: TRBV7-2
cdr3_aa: CASSSVFGSGEQFF
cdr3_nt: TGTGCCAGCAGCTCTGTCTTTGGGTCGGGTGAGCAGTTCTTC

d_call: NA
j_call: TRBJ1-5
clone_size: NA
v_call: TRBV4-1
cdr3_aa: CASSQDGQQPQHF
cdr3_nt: TGCGCCAGCAGCCAAGATGGCCAACAGCCCCAGCATTTT

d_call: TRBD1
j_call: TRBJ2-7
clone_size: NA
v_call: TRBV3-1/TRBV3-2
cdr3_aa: CASSRGQGSYEQYF
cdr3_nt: TGTGCCAGCAGCCGCGGACAGGGGTCCTACGAGCAGTACTTC

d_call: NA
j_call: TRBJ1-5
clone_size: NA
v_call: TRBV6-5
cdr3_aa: CASSYSGGDQPQHF
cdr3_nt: TGTGCCAGCAGTTACTCGGGGGGTGATCAGCCCCAGCATTTT

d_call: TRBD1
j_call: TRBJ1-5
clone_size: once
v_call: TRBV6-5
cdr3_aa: CASSYTWTGGDQPQHF
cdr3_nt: TGTGCCAGCAGTTACACTTGGACAGGGGGCGATCAGCCCCAGCATTTT

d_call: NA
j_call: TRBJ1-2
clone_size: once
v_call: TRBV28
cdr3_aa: CASSPRSLWGPNYGYTF
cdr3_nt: TGTGCCAGCAGTCCCCGATCCCTATGGGGCCCTAACTATGGCTACACCTTC

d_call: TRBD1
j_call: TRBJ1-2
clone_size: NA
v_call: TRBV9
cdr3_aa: CASTQGGTGTYGYTF
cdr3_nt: TGTGCCAGCACCCAGGGCGGGACAGGAACCTATGGCTACACCTTC

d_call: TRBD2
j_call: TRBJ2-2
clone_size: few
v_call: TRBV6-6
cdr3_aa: CASSQSGSETGELFF
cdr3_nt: TGTGCCAGCAGCCAGAGCGGGAGTGAGACCGGGGAGCTGTTTTTT

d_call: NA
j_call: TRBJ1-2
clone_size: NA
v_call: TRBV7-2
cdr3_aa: CASSLHMDFYGYTF
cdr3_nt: TGTGCCAGCAGCTTGCACATGGACTTCTATGGCTACACCTTC

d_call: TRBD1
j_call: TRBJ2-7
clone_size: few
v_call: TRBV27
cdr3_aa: CASSLMGTGGSYEQYF
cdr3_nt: TGTGCCAGCAGTCTCATGGGGACAGGGGGCTCCTACGAGCAGTACTTC

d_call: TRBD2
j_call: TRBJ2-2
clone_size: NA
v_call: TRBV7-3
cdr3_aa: CASRSGAGGPGELFF
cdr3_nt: TGTGCCAGCAGGTCTGGAGCGGGAGGCCCCGGGGAGCTGTTTTTT

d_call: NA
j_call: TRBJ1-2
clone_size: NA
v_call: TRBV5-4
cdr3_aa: CASSPGTTLVKRNGYTF
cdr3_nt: TGTGCCAGCAGCCCAGGGACAACTCTGGTAAAAAGGAATGGCTACACCTTC

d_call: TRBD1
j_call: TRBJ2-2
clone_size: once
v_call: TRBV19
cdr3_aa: CASSGTGAWNTGELFF
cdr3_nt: TGTGCCAGTAGCGGTACAGGGGCGTGGAACACCGGGGAGCTGTTTTTT

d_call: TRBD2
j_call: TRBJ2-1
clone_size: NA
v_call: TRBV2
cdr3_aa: CASRQWGGSSSYNEQFF
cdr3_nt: TGTGCCAGCAGACAATGGGGGGGGTCTTCTTCCTACAATGAGCAGTTCTTC

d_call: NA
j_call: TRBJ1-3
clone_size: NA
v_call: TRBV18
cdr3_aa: CASSPTPTASGNTIYF
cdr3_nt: TGTGCCAGCTCACCGACACCCACGGCCTCTGGAAACACCATATATTTT

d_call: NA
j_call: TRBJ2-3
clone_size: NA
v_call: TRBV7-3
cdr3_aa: CASSLTGPGADTQYF
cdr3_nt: TGTGCCAGCAGCTTAACCGGTCCCGGGGCAGATACGCAGTATTTT

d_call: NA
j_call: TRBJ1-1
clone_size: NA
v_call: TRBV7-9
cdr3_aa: CASSGYDSMNTEAFF
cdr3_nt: TGTGCCAGCAGCGGATATGACAGCATGAACACTGAAGCTTTCTTT

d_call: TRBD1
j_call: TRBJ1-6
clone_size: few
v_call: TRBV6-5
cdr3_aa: CASSYRRDRDNSPLHF
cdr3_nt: TGTGCCAGCAGTTACCGCCGGGACAGAGATAATTCACCCCTCCACTTT

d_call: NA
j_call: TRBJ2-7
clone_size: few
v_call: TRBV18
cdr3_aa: CASSPPTVYEQYF
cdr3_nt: TGTGCCAGCTCACCACCGACAGTCTACGAGCAGTACTTC

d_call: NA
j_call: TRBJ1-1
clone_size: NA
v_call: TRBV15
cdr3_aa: CATSRDIGTPNTEAFF
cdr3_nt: TGTGCCACCAGCAGAGATATAGGGACACCGAACACTGAAGCTTTCTTT

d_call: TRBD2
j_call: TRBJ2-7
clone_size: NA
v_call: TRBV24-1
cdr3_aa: CATSMLLARGKGESYEQYF
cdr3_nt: TGTGCCACCAGTATGCTACTAGCGAGGGGAAAGGGAGAGTCCTACGAGCAGTACTTC

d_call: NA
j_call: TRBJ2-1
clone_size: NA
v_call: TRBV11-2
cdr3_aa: CASSLGRGSYNEQFF
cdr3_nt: TGTGCCAGCAGCTTAGGGCGGGGTTCCTACAATGAGCAGTTCTTC

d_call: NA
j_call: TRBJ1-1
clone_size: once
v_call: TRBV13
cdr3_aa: CASSPLKLGGGTEAFF
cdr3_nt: TGTGCCAGCAGCCCCTTAAAGTTAGGGGGTGGGACTGAAGCTTTCTTT

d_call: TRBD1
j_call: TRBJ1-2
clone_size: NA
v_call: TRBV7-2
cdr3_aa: CASSSRYGTGGGYTF
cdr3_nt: TGTGCCAGCAGCTCCCGGTATGGGACAGGGGGAGGCTACACCTTC

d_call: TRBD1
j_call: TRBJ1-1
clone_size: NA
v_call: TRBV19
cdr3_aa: CASRNRGTHTEAFF
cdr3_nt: TGTGCCAGTAGGAACAGGGGAACGCACACTGAAGCTTTCTTT

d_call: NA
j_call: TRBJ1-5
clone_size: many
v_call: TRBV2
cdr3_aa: CASSAGAGGRQPQHF
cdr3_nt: TGTGCCAGCAGTGCGGGAGCGGGGGGACGTCAGCCCCAGCATTTT

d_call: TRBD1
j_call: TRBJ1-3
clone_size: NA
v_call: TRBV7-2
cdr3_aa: CASSENRGGNTIYF
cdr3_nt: TGTGCCAGCAGCGAAAACAGGGGGGGAAACACCATATATTTT

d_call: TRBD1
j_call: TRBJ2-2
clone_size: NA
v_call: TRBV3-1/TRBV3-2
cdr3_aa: CASSQKGQGVGELFF
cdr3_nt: TGTGCCAGCAGCCAAAAGGGACAGGGGGTCGGCGAGCTGTTTTTT

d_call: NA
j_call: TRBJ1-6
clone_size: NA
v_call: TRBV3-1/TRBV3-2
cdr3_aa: CASSQGTDIHF
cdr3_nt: TGTGCCAGCAGCCAAGGGACAGACATCCACTTT

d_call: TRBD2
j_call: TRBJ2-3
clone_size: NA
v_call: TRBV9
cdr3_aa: CASSLGTSGMDTQYF
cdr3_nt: TGTGCCAGCAGCTTAGGGACTAGCGGGATGGATACGCAGTATTTT

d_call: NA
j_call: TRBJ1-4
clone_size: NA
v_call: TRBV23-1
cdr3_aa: CASSHIQGGSGPATNEKLFF
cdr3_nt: TGCGCCAGCAGTCACATACAGGGAGGGTCAGGCCCAGCAACTAATGAAAAACTGTTTTTT

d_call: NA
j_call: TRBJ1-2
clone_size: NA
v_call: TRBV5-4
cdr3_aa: CASSQDSANYGYTF
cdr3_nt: TGTGCCAGCAGCCAGGACAGCGCTAACTATGGCTACACCTTC

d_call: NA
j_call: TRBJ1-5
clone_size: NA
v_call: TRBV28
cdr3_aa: CASSSLTQYSNQPQHF
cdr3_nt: TGTGCCAGCAGCTCCCTTACTCAATATAGCAATCAGCCCCAGCATTTT

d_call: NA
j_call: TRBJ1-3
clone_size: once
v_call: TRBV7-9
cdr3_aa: CASGGRGSSGNTIYF
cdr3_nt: TGTGCCAGCGGTGGGCGGGGGAGCTCTGGAAACACCATATATTTT

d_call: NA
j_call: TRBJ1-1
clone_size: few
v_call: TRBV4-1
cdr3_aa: CASSATQRGNTEAFF
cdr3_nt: TGCGCCAGCAGCGCAACACAAAGGGGGAACACTGAAGCTTTCTTT

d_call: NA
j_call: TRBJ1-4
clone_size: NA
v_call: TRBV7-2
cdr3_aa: CASSEQGGKLFF
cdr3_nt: TGTGCCAGCAGCGAACAGGGCGGAAAACTGTTTTTT

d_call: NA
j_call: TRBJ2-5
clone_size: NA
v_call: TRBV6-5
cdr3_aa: CASSAQETQYF
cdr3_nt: TGTGCCAGCAGCGCGCAAGAGACCCAGTACTTC

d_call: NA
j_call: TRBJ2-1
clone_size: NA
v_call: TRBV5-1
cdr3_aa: CASSPTGPYDNEQFF
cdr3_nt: TGCGCCAGCAGCCCGACAGGCCCCTATGACAATGAGCAGTTCTTC

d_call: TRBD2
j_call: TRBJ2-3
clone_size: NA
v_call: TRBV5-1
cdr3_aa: CASSRTRLADTDTQYF
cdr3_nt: TGCGCCAGCAGCCGCACGAGACTAGCGGACACAGATACGCAGTATTTT

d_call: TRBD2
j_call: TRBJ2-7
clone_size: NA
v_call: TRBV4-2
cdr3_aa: CASSHYSGTRSRPYDYEQYF
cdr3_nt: TGTGCCAGCAGCCACTACTCCGGGACTAGAAGTCGCCCATATGATTACGAGCAGTACTTC

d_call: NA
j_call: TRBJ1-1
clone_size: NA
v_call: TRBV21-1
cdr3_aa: CASSKGRGTEAFF
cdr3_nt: TGTGCCAGCAGCAAAGGGAGAGGCACTGAAGCTTTCTTT

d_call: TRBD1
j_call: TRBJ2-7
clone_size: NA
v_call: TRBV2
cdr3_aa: CASSGQGNLYEQYF
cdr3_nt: TGTGCCAGCAGTGGACAGGGGAACCTCTACGAGCAGTACTTC

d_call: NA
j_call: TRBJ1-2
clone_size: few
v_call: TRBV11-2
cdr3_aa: CASSLVQGWNYGYTF
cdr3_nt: TGTGCCAGCAGCTTAGTACAGGGATGGAACTATGGCTACACCTTC

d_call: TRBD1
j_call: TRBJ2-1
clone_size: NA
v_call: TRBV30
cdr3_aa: CALGQGALAHNEQFF
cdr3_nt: TGTGCCTTGGGACAGGGGGCTTTAGCCCACAATGAGCAGTTCTTC

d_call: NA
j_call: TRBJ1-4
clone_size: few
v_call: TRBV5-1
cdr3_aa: CASSSGRGTNEKLFF
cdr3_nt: TGCGCCAGCAGCAGTGGACGGGGAACTAATGAAAAACTGTTTTTT

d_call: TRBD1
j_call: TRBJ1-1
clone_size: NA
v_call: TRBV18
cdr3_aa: CASSPTGGTEAFF
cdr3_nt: TGTGCCAGCTCACCTACAGGGGGCACTGAAGCTTTCTTT

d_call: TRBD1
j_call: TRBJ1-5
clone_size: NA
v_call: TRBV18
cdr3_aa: CASSLGTGVQPQHF
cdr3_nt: TGTGCCAGCTCACTCGGGACAGGGGTTCAGCCCCAGCATTTT

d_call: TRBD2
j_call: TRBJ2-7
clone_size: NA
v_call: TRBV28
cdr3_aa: CASTFLAGGPSYEQYF
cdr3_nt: TGTGCCAGCACTTTTTTAGCGGGAGGGCCCTCCTACGAGCAGTACTTC

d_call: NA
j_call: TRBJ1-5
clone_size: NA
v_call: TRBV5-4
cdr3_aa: CASSLDGGGNQPQHF
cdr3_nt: TGTGCCAGCAGTCTAGACGGCGGTGGCAATCAGCCCCAGCATTTT

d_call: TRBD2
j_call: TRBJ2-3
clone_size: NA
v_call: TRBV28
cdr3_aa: CASSTTSGTDTQYF
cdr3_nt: TGTGCCAGCAGCACGACTAGCGGCACAGATACGCAGTATTTT

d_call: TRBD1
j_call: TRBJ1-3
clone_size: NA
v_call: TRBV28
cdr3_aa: CASKGQGSYGNTIYF
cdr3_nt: TGTGCCAGCAAGGGACAGGGGTCTTATGGAAACACCATATATTTT

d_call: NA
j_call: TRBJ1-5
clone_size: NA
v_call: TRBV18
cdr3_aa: CASSPFQFRAGDQPQHF
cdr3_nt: TGTGCCAGCTCACCTTTCCAGTTTAGAGCTGGAGATCAGCCCCAGCATTTT

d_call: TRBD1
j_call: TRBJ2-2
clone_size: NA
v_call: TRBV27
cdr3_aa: CASSLRGRLDTGELFF
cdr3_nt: TGTGCCAGCAGTTTGAGGGGGCGGTTGGACACCGGGGAGCTGTTTTTT

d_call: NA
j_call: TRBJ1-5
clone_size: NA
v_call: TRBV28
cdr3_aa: CASSTLAGDNQPQHF
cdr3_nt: TGTGCCAGCAGCACCTTGGCAGGCGATAATCAGCCCCAGCATTTT